Following are 8 T cell receptor beta chains from one sample sequenced in a study of radiation and T cells in renal cell carcinoma. Data came from immunoSEQ multiplex PCR; TCRdb stores just in-frame clones and leaves some out. The sample has about 59,000 clones, roughly 79% seen once. Time point: baseline pretreatment blood. Treatment noted: 15 Gy SBRT to primary tumor, nephrectomy 4 weeks later. Material: blood, obtained from a patient whose treatment included radiotherapy and nephrectomy. The receptors were gathered from a man in his sixties with renal cell carcinoma.

V gene TRBV6-5 combines with J gene TRBJ2-7, with D uncertain. This CDR3 spans 13 amino acids. V lost 9 bases and J 0 bases, leaving 12 bases between the germline ends. CDR1 MNHEY and CDR2 SVGAGI come from the germline V gene. The CDR3 protein is CASTGRNSYEQYF. In DNA form, the CDR3 reads TGTGCCAGTACTGGACGGAACTCCTACGAGCAGTACTTC.

This rearrangement joins TRBV11-2 to TRBJ2-3, with 7 positions matching TRBD2. Unmatched junction bases numbered 4, after V lost 5 bases and J lost 2 bases. CDR3 length equals 14 residues. Per germline, CDR1 SGHAT and CDR2 FQNNGV. In DNA, the CDR3 is TGTGCCAGCAGCCGGGGGGTGATCACAGATACGCAGTATTTT. The encoded protein is CASSRGVITDTQYF.

The CDR3 region is CASSGDRGQDTQYF. The CDR3 bases are TGTGCCAGCAGTGGGGACAGGGGGCAAGATACGCAGTATTTT. The rearrangement uses TRBV6-5 and TRBJ2-3; 12 bases line up with TRBD1. This CDR3 has 14 amino acids. Germline CDR1 MNHEY, CDR2 SVGAGI. V trimming: 5 bases; J trimming: 5 bases; junction bases outside the gene matches: 2.

V and J are TRBV10-1 and TRBJ2-3; the D call may be TRBD1 or TRBD2 (5 bases each). The germline V and J ends were trimmed by 2 bases and 6 bases, with 12 bases remaining between them. Per the germline V gene, CDR1 is WNHNN and CDR2 is SYGVQD (reference sequence). There are 14 residues in the CDR3. CDR3 amino acids: CASSERGRQDTQYF. The DNA for the CDR3 is TGCGCCAGCAGTGAGCGGGGACGTCAGGATACGCAGTATTTT.

The chain has TRBV7-9 and TRBJ2-3, with 12 bases matching TRBD2. The ends lost 4 bases at V and 4 bases at J; junction bases unmatched: 12. The V gene's germline CDR1 is SEHNR and CDR2 FQNEAQ (reference sequence). This CDR3 has 18 amino acids. CDR3 loop: CASSSTSGLAGKPDTQYF. The CDR3 nucleotides read TGTGCCAGCAGCTCAACCTCTGGACTAGCGGGAAAACCAGATACGCAGTATTTT.

Remarks on this clone: Other nucleotide sequences in the sample specify the same CDR3. This chain links TRBV19 with TRBJ1-2; 8 bases align to TRBD1. The CDR3 consists of 13 residues. With V trimmed by 7 bases and J by 4 bases, 5 bases remained unmatched. Germline-derived CDR1 and CDR2 are LNHDA and SQIVND (reference sequence). CDR3 sequence: CASTDREGYGYTF. For the CDR3, the DNA is TGTGCCAGTACGGACAGGGAGGGCTATGGCTACACCTTC. The full variable domain, rest sourced from reference TRBV19 and TRBJ1-2, is DGGITQSPKYLFRKEGQNVTLSCEQNLNHDAMYWYRQDPGQGLRLIYYSQIVNDFQKGDIAEGYSVSREKKESFPLTVTSAQKNPTAFYLCASTDREGYGYTFGSGTRLTVV.

This clone was observed a single time. The chain is built from TRBV5-1 and TRBJ1-1, with TRBD1 matching over 11 bases. With V trimmed by 4 bases and J by 3 bases, 2 bases remained unmatched. Germline CDR1 reads SGHRS; CDR2 reads YFSETQ. The length of the CDR3 is 14 residues. In DNA form, the CDR3 reads TGCGCCAGCAGCAGGGGACAGGGGGACACTGAAGCTTTCTTT. Its protein product is CASSRGQGDTEAFF.

The gene calls are TRBV27 and TRBJ1-1, with D possibly being TRBD1 (6 bases). Trimming pared 3 bases from V and 1 base from J, leaving 9 bases between. Looked up from germline, CDR1 is MNHEY and CDR2 is SMNVEV (reference sequence). This CDR3 spans 14 amino acids. This CDR3 is CASSLRGQNTEAFF. CDR3 DNA: TGTGCCAGCAGTTTGCGGGGACAGAACACTGAAGCTTTCTTT.